The source of this T cell receptor (beta chain) is a study of cytomegalovirus exposure and HLA in healthy donors. Overall study: Out of a few hundred genotyped donors, approximately 84% belonged to the Caucasian-associated ancestry cluster. Study-wide results and caveats: In a later analysis, specific HLA alleles were associated with 15,000 to 20,000 TCR beta sequences at a 0.05 false discovery rate. Most TCR sequences were rare, but some public TCRs occurred in many donors.

The germline V gene has CDR1 LNHDA and CDR2 SQIVND (reference sequence). V gave up 7 bases and J gave up 8 bases; unmatched junction bases: 7. The CDR3 runs 14 residues. PCR was performed using 60 Vbeta and 13 Jbeta primers. Repertoires were generated with immunoSEQ multiplex PCR, while TCRdb's copy carries only in-frame clones and drops some. The data contain 100,000 to 150,000 clones, more than 75% of them singletons. About this clone itself: Its target is not known.

The sample taken for sequencing was PBMCs. The receptor was derived from a woman aged 30 to 39 in good health and CMV-seronegative. The V and J genes are TRBV19 and TRBJ2-1, with 11 bases matching TRBD2. The CDR3 reads CASKVAGGLDEQFF. DNA of the CDR3: TGTGCCAGTAAGGTAGCGGGAGGGTTGGATGAGCAGTTCTTC.